Given below is one TCR beta chain in context. What this receptor recognizes is not known. Per-base qualities were not stored, and no clone one base away is much larger. The sample is drawn from a study of follicular helper T cells after annual influenza vaccination (dated by TCRdb to 2016 to 2017). Describing the broader study: Blood was collected on days 0, 7 and 28 after each seasonal influenza vaccination. To look at recall of cTfh clones, some subjects were tracked through successive annual vaccinations covering the 2013-2014, 2014-2015 and 2015-2016 seasons. One week after vaccination, a second recruited cohort of roughly 12 subjects (Table S1) displayed a similar ICOS+CD38+ cTfh response. Multi-year samples were available from six subjects, with four subjects covering two vaccination seasons and two subjects covering three seasons. Samples from 2013-2014 were cryopreserved, whereas samples from 2015 were processed immediately after collection.

Overall study results and their limits: In evaluating whether influenza clones were enriched, the possibility that the far larger non-cTfh compartments were undersampled could not be ruled out. Only about 10-20% of analyzed cells yielded productive TCRB sequences, so sampling of rare clonotypes was not possible. Day 7 ICOS+CD38+ clones were most often found later in ICOS-CD38- cTfh, suggesting that subset may serve as a memory reservoir. A recurrent oligoclonal ICOS+CD38+ cTfh response containing tetramer and AIM influenza-specific clonotypes was recalled by successive annual vaccinations. ICOS+CD38+ cTfh clonality correlated with the frequency of that population, and its change correlated with the change in circulating plasmablast frequency.

Libraries were built with the immunoSEQ multiplex PCR assay. Adaptive Biotechnologies carried out TCRB amplification, library preparation, sequencing and preliminary bioinformatics at Survey level resolution. In the paper's pipeline: In R, clonality was calculated as 1 minus the normalized Shannon entropy, and the Gini index was computed using the R package ineq. Overlap score was defined as the summed counts of shared sequences divided by the total counts of all sequences in both compared samples. Shared-clonotype significance used Fisher's exact test assuming a theoretical repertoire of 10^7 TCRB sequences. Drawn from immuneACCESS, this table holds only the in-frame rearrangements with V and J called that TCRdb kept. Clones are partly lost; checked studies trace under half to an unresolved V gene and leave the rest unexplained. V, J and clone size are taken as reported in that table, and D and trimming were inferred from the DNA itself. The sample table records nearly 10,000 clones; about 80% of these occur just once. The ten largest clones add up to less than 0.45% of the sample.

In the paper's terms, the time point label means: 2014-2015 season, 7 days after vaccination. Adults were given seasonal inactivated influenza vaccine (Fluvarix), and sorted blood CD4 subsets were followed by TCRB sequencing before and after vaccination. To be eligible, subjects had to be community-dwelling and could not have received an influenza vaccine during the previous 6 months. Subjects were excluded for influenza vaccine contraindications, substance abuse, HIV/AIDS, active malignancy, immunomodulatory medication, or active illness such as respiratory infection. At each time point, about 35 to 110 mL of blood was collected. Either Ficoll-Paque PLUS or SepMate separation was used to isolate PBMC. CXCR5- memory CD4 T cells were sorted as a comparison non-Tfh subset. Before DNA extraction, cell subsets were sorted from PBMC on a BD FACS Aria. Its CDR3 holds 14 amino acids, cysteine through phenylalanine. CDR3 DNA is the only sequence kept; it has 42 bases, read in frame from the first base. CDR1 and CDR2 are read off the germline V gene as SGHRS and YFSETQ. The V end loses 0 bases and the J end loses 5 bases, and a stretch of 10 bases separates them.

The source is an adult who received the influenza vaccine. The chain couples TRBV5-1 to TRBJ2-3, with a weak D call of TRBD2 (5 bases match). Sample: CXCR5- memory CD4+ T cells sorted from blood, taken 7 days after influenza vaccination. According to the study, the label for this sample's cell subset or site signals: CXCR5- memory CD4 T cells. The CDR3 region reads CASSLAGIQDTQYF. Here is the DNA: TGCGCCAGCAGCTTGGCCGGGATCCAAGATACGCAGTATTTT.